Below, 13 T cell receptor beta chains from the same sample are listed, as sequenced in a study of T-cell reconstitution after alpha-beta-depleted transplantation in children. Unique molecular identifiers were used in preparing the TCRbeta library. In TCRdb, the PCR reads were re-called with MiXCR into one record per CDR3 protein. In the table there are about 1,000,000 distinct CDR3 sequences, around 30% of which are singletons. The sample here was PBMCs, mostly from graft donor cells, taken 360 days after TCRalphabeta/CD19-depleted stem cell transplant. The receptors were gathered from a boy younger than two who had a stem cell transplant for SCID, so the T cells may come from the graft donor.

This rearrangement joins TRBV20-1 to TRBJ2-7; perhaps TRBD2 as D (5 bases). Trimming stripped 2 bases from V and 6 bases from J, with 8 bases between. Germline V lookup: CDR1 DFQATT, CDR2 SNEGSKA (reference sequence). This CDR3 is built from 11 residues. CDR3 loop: CSARSRGEQYF. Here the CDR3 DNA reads TGCAGTGCTAGATCCCGGGGCGAGCAGTACTTC.

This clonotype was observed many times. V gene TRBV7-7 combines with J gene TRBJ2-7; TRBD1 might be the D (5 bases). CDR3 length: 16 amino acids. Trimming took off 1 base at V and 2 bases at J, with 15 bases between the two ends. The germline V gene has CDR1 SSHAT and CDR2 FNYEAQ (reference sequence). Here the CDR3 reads CASSLEDTHLTYEQYF. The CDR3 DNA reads TGTGCCAGCAGCTTAGAGGACACCCATCTTACCTACGAGCAGTACTTC.

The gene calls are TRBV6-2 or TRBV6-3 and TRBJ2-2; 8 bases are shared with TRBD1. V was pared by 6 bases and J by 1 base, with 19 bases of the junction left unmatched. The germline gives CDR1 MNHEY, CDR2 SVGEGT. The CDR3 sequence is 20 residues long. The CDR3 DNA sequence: TGTGCCAGCAGCCAACCCTTGGACAGGGTGCATCCACAGAACACCGGGGAGCTGTTTTTT. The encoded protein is CASSQPLDRVHPQNTGELFF.

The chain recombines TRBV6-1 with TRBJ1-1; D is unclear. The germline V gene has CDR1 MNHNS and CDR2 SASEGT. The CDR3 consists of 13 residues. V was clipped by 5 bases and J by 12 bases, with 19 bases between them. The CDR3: CASSPHEAKSTFF. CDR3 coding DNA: TGTGCCAGCAGTCCTCACGAAGCGAAGTCAACTTTCTTT.

DNA of the CDR3: TGTGCCAGCAGCTTAAGTCTGGTTGGAGCGGGGGGTTACAATGAGCAGTTCTTC. This encodes CASSLSLVGAGGYNEQFF. This sequence joins TRBV7-8 and TRBJ2-1, with 9 bases that match TRBD2. CDR1 is SGHVS and CDR2 is FQNEAQ in the germline V gene. The length of the CDR3 is 18 residues. V trimming: 2 bases; J trimming: 4 bases; junction bases outside the gene matches: 12.

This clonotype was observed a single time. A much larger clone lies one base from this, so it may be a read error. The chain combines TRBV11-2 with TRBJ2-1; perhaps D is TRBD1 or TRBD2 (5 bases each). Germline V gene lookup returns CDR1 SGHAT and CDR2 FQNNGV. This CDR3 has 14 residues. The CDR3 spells CSSSLEGPYNEQFF. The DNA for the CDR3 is TGTTCCAGCAGCTTAGAGGGGCCCTACAATGAGCAGTTCTTC.

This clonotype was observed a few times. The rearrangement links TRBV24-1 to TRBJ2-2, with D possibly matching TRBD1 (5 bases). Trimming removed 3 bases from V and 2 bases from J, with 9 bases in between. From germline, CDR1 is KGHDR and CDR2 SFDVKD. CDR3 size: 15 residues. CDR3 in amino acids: CATSDVGANTGELFF. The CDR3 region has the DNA TGTGCCACCAGTGATGTAGGGGCTAACACCGGGGAGCTGTTTTTT.

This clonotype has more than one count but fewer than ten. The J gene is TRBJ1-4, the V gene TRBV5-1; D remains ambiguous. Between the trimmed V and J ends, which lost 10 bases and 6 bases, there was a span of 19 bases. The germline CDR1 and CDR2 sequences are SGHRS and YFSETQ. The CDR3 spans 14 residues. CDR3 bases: TGCGCCGGCGGGGTCGTCAACCGTGATGAAAAACTGTTTTTT. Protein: CAGGVVNRDEKLFF.

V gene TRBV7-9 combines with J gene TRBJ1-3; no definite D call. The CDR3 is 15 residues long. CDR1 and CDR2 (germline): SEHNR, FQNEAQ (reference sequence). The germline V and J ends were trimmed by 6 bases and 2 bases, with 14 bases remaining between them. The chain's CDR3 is CASSSVTAPGNTIYF. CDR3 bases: TGTGCCAGCAGTTCAGTGACTGCCCCTGGAAACACCATATATTTT.

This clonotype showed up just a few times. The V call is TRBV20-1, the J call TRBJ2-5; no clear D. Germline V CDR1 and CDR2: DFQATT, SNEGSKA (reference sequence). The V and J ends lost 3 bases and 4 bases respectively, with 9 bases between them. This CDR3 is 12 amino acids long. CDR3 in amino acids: CSARILRETQYF. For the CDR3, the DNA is TGCAGTGCTAGGATTTTGCGAGAGACCCAGTACTTC.

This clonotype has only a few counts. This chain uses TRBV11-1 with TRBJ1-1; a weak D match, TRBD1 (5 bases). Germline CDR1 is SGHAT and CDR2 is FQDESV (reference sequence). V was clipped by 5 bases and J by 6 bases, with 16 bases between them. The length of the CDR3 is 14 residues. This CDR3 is CASSLSGGRAEAFF. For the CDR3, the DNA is TGTGCCAGCAGCCTATCCGGGGGGAGGGCTGAAGCTTTCTTT.

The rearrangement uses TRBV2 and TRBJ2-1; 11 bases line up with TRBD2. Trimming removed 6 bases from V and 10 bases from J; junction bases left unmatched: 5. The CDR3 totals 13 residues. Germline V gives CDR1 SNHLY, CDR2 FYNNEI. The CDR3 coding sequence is TGTGCCAGCAGCGCGACTAGCGGGGTGGAGCAGTTCTTC. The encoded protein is CASSATSGVEQFF.

In nucleotides, the CDR3 is TGCGCCAGCAGCTTCACAGGGGTCGGAAACACCATATATTTT. Amino acids: CASSFTGVGNTIYF. V usage is TRBV5-1 and J usage is TRBJ1-3; 7 bases are shared with TRBD1. V dropped 2 bases and J dropped 4; count of bases not matched to a gene: 3. This CDR3 region has 14 residues. CDR1 and CDR2 (germline): SGHRS, YFSETQ.